One and the same sample provided the 28 T cell receptor beta chains below, sequenced in a study of CD8+CD57+ T cells in acquired aplastic anemia. Only patients with CD8+CD57+ cell expansion on flow cytometry were chosen for sequencing. The study profiled TCR beta VDJ and CDR3 using genomic DNA as template. TCRdb processed the reads anew with MiXCR; each CDR3 protein has one entry. The data show 180,000 or so distinct CDR3 sequences, under 50% seen once. Material: sorted CD4+, CD8+, or CD8+CD57+ T cells (not recorded which) from PBMCs. The receptors were sampled from a human donor with aplastic anemia.

The table lists this clonotype with many counts. This sequence joins TRBV15 and TRBJ2-7, with TRBD2 as a possible D gene (5 bases). Germline lookup yields CDR1 LNHNV and CDR2 YYDKDF (reference sequence). Deletions cut 9 bases from V and 3 bases from J, with 12 bases between. This CDR3 contains 12 residues. For the CDR3, the DNA is TGTGCCACGGAGGCTACTAGCTACGAGCAGTACTTC. Translation: CATEATSYEQYF.

The J gene is TRBJ1-1, the V gene TRBV9, with 11 nucleotides matching TRBD1. The CDR3 consists of 15 residues. Germline CDR1 and CDR2: SGDLS and YYNGEE. The ends lost 3 bases at V and 4 bases at J; junction bases unmatched: 5. CDR3 amino acids: CASSDRGTGGTEAFF. Written as DNA, the CDR3 is TGTGCCAGCAGCGATCGCGGGACAGGGGGCACTGAAGCTTTCTTT.

V is TRBV20-1 and J is TRBJ2-1; maybe TRBD2 (5 bases). The CDR3 consists of 12 residues. V lost 6 bases and J lost 4, with 10 bases in between. Germline assignment: CDR1 DFQATT and CDR2 SNEGSKA (reference sequence). CDR3 in amino acids: CSAILVYNEQFF. The DNA for the CDR3 is TGCAGTGCGATACTAGTTTACAATGAGCAGTTCTTC.

This clonotype has just one count. The CDR3 region is CASSYTHTGAAFF. The CDR3 coding sequence is TGTGCCAGCAGTTACACCCACACGGGGGCAGCTTTCTTT. This chain uses TRBV6-5 with TRBJ1-1, with D maybe TRBD1 (6 bases). Germline V gene lookup returns CDR1 MNHEY and CDR2 SVGAGI. This CDR3 comprises 13 residues. V lost 2 bases and J lost 10, with 14 bases in between.

This clonotype came up many times. The gene calls are TRBV19 and TRBJ1-2, with D possibly TRBD1 on 6 matching bases. The germline gives CDR1 LNHDA, CDR2 SQIVND (reference sequence). Between the trimmed V and J ends, which lost 8 bases and 6 bases, there was a span of 19 bases. The CDR3 sequence is 14 residues long. DNA of the CDR3: TGTGCCAGTCAAACACAAGACAGGATCGATGGCTACACCTTC. Protein sequence: CASQTQDRIDGYTF.

J is TRBJ2-3 and V is TRBV10-3; 10 bases agree with TRBD2. Germline loops: CDR1 ENHRY, CDR2 SYGVKD. The CDR3 extends over 14 amino acids. The ends lost 5 bases at V and 5 bases at J; junction bases unmatched: 4. The CDR3 region has the DNA TGTGCCATCAGTAGCGGGGGGGCAGAAGATACGCAGTATTTT. Translation: CAISSGGAEDTQYF.

The gene calls are TRBV7-2 and TRBJ2-7; D uncertain. CDR3 length: 14 residues. V lost 6 bases to trimming and J lost 0 bases, with 12 bases between them. The germline gives CDR1 SGHTA, CDR2 FQGNSA. The CDR3 nucleotides read TGTGCCAGCAGGTCACGGATCAACTCCTACGAGCAGTACTTC. Translation: CASRSRINSYEQYF.

Many counts were recorded for this clonotype. The rearrangement uses TRBV29-1 and TRBJ1-5; D is perhaps TRBD1 (5 bases). Germline V gives CDR1 SQVTM, CDR2 ANQGSEA. The CDR3 is 13 residues long. V gave up 4 bases and J gave up 4 bases, with 11 bases separating them. In nucleotides, the CDR3 is TGCAGCGTTGTAGAGGGGACGAATCAGCCCCAGCATTTT. Its protein is CSVVEGTNQPQHF.

This clonotype was seen at least ten times. CDR3 loop: CASTPLRGRPNEQFF. The CDR3 bases are TGTGCCAGCACACCTTTGCGCGGCAGACCCAATGAGCAGTTCTTC. V is TRBV11-2 and J is TRBJ2-1; D ambiguous. Trimming left V 7 bases short and J 6 bases short, with 19 bases between. The germline CDR1 and CDR2 sequences are SGHAT and FQNNGV. This CDR3 has 15 residues.

This clonotype was counted a few times. A much larger clonotype is one base distant, so this may be a read error. This chain connects TRBV6-1 to TRBJ1-4, with D tentatively TRBD1 (6 bases). This CDR3 is 14 amino acids long. Germline V lookup: CDR1 MNHNS, CDR2 SASEGT. V was pared by 6 bases and J by 7 bases, with 15 bases between. The CDR3: CASRNGGAGEKLFF. DNA of the CDR3: TGTGCCAGCAGAAACGGGGGCGCGGGTGAAAAACTGTTTTTT.

Remarks on this clonotype: It may be a read error: a sequence one base away is much more abundant. This likely comes from a read error, as the CDR3 has no conserved phenylalanine or tryptophan at its end. The J gene is TRBJ2-1, the V gene TRBV11-3; D gene unclear. This CDR3 region has 13 residues. V gave up 5 bases and J gave up 3 bases, with 8 bases separating them. Germline assignment: CDR1 SGHNT and CDR2 YENEEA. The CDR3 DNA reads as TGTGCCAGCAGCCGGAACAGCTACAATGAGCAGTTCCTC. As protein: CASSRNSYNEQFL.

J is TRBJ1-4 and V is TRBV15; a weak D match, TRBD1 (5 bases). This CDR3 comprises 15 residues. The germline V gene encodes CDR1 LNHNV and CDR2 YYDKDF (reference sequence). V lost 0 bases, J lost 7 bases, and 12 bases lay in between. The chain's CDR3 is CATSRDRGGGEKLFF. In DNA form, the CDR3 reads TGTGCCACCAGCAGAGATCGGGGGGGGGGTGAAAAACTGTTTTTT.

The chain joins TRBV9 to TRBJ2-7; maybe TRBD1 (6 bases). Germline V CDR1 and CDR2: SGDLS, YYNGEE. V was trimmed by 0 bases and J by 3 bases, leaving 10 bases between them. The CDR3 is 14 amino acids. CDR3 sequence (DNA): TGTGCCAGCAGCGTAGGGGACACACTCTACGAGCAGTACTTC. This sequence encodes CASSVGDTLYEQYF.

This clonotype was picked up many times. V gene TRBV2 combines with J gene TRBJ2-7; D is perhaps TRBD1 (6 bases). With 5 bases removed from V and 3 bases from J, the gap between germline ends came to 14 bases. There are 14 residues in the CDR3. Germline V gene lookup returns CDR1 SNHLY and CDR2 FYNNEI. The CDR3 nucleotides are TGTGCCAGCAGTCTTGGACAGTTAAGCTACGAGCAGTACTTC. It is translated as CASSLGQLSYEQYF.

This clonotype was counted many times. The V call is TRBV6-4, the J call TRBJ1-1; D is unclear. Trimming removed 6 bases at V and 3 bases at J, with 11 bases between. CDR1 and CDR2 (germline): MRHNA, SNTAGT. There are 13 residues in the CDR3. CDR3 DNA: TGTGCCAGCAGCGCACAAAGGGACACTGAAGCTTTCTTT. Amino acid sequence: CASSAQRDTEAFF.

The chain recombines TRBV20-1 with TRBJ1-2, with D possibly TRBD1 on 5 matching bases. CDR3 length: 12 residues. Germline V CDR1 and CDR2: DFQATT, SNEGSKA (reference sequence). The CDR3 loop is CAEGTSVYGYTF. CDR3 bases: TGCGCCGAGGGGACGTCGGTCTATGGCTACACCTTC.

The CDR3 loop is CSVVAGGINEQFF. The CDR3 coding sequence is TGCAGCGTTGTAGCGGGAGGGATTAATGAGCAGTTCTTC. The chain joins TRBV29-1 to TRBJ2-1; 11 nucleotides match TRBD2. The CDR3 consists of 13 residues. CDR1 is SQVTM, CDR2 ANQGSEA, per germline. The trim removed 4 bases at V and 7 bases at J, leaving 3 bases unmatched.

This clonotype was picked up many times. The chain carries TRBV15 and TRBJ1-6, with D perhaps TRBD1 (5 bases). V lost 9 bases to trimming and J lost 8 bases, with 23 bases between them. The CDR3 contains 16 residues. Germline lookup yields CDR1 LNHNV and CDR2 YYDKDF (reference sequence). CDR3 in DNA: TGTGCCACGGGGAGGGGTATTTCGCTGGGAGATTCACCCCTCCACTTT. As protein: CATGRGISLGDSPLHF.

With regard to this clonotype: A read error may explain this, as a much larger clone is one base away. The chain carries TRBV11-2 and TRBJ1-1, with D possibly matching TRBD1 (6 bases). The CDR3 has 14 amino acids. Germline CDR1 and CDR2: SGHAT and FQNNGV. The germline V and J ends were trimmed by 0 bases and 9 bases, with 14 bases remaining between them. CDR3 DNA sequence: TGTGCCAGCAGCTTAGACCCCGGGACAACCAAAGCTTTCTTT. Translating gives CASSLDPGTTKAFF.

This clonotype has ten or more counts. The gene calls are TRBV29-1 and TRBJ2-5, with 7 positions matching TRBD2. Germline CDR1 is SQVTM and CDR2 is ANQGSEA. The CDR3 is 12 residues long. V shed 6 bases and J 2 bases; nucleotides not matched to a gene: 3. The DNA for the CDR3 is TGCAGCGTGCTGCGGGGGCAAGAGACCCAGTACTTC. Amino acid sequence: CSVLRGQETQYF.

At least ten counts were recorded for this clonotype. This rearrangement joins TRBV14 to TRBJ1-2, with D perhaps TRBD1 (5 bases). The ends were cut back, 0 bases at V and 5 bases at J, with 7 bases in the middle. CDR1 is SGHDN, CDR2 FVKESK, per germline. CDR3 size: 13 residues. CDR3 sequence (DNA): TGTGCCAGCAGCCAAGAGGCAGGGTATGGCTACACCTTC. It yields the protein CASSQEAGYGYTF.

This clonotype appeared a few times. The chain employs TRBV7-8 and TRBJ1-6; D is undetermined. V lost 3 bases to trimming and J lost 7 bases, with 4 bases between them. This CDR3 spans 12 amino acids. The V gene's germline CDR1 is SGHVS and CDR2 FQNEAQ. The CDR3 DNA sequence: TGTGCCAGCAGCTTCGGGAATTCACCCCTCCACTTT. It translates to CASSFGNSPLHF.

The chain is built from TRBV2 and TRBJ2-5; 7 nucleotides match TRBD1. With 8 bases clipped from V and 0 bases from J, the junction kept 9 bases outside the gene matches. CDR1 and CDR2 (germline): SNHLY, FYNNEI. This CDR3 has 15 residues. The CDR3 loop is CASLKTGSYQETQYF. CDR3 sequence (DNA): TGTGCCAGCCTCAAGACAGGGTCGTACCAAGAGACCCAGTACTTC. Together with reference TRBV2 and TRBJ2-5, the CDR3 gives the full variable domain: EPEVTQTPSHQVTQMGQEVILRCVPISNHLYFYWYRQILGQKVEFLVSFYNNEISEKSEIFDDQFSVERPDGSNFTLKIRSTKLEDSAMYFCASLKTGSYQETQYFGPGTRLLVL.

The gene calls are TRBV9 and TRBJ2-7, with D unclear. The V and J ends lost 0 bases and 1 base respectively, with 8 bases between them. Germline assignment: CDR1 SGDLS and CDR2 YYNGEE. The CDR3 runs to 14 residues. The CDR3 loop is CASSVVAGSYEQYF. For the CDR3, the DNA is TGTGCCAGCAGCGTAGTGGCAGGTTCCTACGAGCAGTACTTC.

The chain carries TRBV29-1 and TRBJ1-1; D unresolved. The germline V gene encodes CDR1 SQVTM and CDR2 ANQGSEA. This CDR3 region has 11 residues. Between the trimmed V and J ends, which lost 5 bases and 7 bases, there was a span of 11 bases. This chain's CDR3 is CSVHDVVEAFF. CDR3 DNA sequence: TGCAGCGTTCACGACGTTGTTGAAGCTTTCTTT.

This clonotype was seen at least ten times. The chain is built from TRBV18 and TRBJ1-1; D might be TRBD1 (6 bases). The CDR3 totals 13 residues. Germline V gives CDR1 KGHSH, CDR2 LQKENI. Trimming shortened V by 5 bases and J by 5 bases, and 12 bases separated the two germline ends. The DNA of the CDR3 is TGTGCCAGCTCAACGGTAGGACAGACTGAAGCTTTCTTT. Translated, it gives CASSTVGQTEAFF.

This clonotype was counted many times. V and J are TRBV7-9 and TRBJ1-6; D might be TRBD1 (6 bases). Germline CDR1 SEHNR, CDR2 FQNEAQ (reference sequence). The V end lost 5 bases, the J end lost 11 bases, and 25 bases lay between the germline ends. The CDR3 sequence is 17 residues long. This CDR3 reads CASSAGNMRYREAPLHF. In DNA form, the CDR3 reads TGTGCCAGCAGCGCGGGGAATATGAGATACAGGGAGGCACCCCTCCACTTT.

Of note for this clonotype: The junction and the germline gene differ at one end; a read error may be behind it. This chain uses TRBV6-4 with TRBJ1-6; a possible D gene is TRBD1 (5 bases). Germline V gene sequence: CDR1 MRHNA, CDR2 SNTAGT. The CDR3 runs 14 residues. The CDR3 DNA follows: TGTGCCAACAGTGTGGTTCAGGGAGGTTCACCCCTCCACTTT. Translation: CANSVVQGGSPLHF.